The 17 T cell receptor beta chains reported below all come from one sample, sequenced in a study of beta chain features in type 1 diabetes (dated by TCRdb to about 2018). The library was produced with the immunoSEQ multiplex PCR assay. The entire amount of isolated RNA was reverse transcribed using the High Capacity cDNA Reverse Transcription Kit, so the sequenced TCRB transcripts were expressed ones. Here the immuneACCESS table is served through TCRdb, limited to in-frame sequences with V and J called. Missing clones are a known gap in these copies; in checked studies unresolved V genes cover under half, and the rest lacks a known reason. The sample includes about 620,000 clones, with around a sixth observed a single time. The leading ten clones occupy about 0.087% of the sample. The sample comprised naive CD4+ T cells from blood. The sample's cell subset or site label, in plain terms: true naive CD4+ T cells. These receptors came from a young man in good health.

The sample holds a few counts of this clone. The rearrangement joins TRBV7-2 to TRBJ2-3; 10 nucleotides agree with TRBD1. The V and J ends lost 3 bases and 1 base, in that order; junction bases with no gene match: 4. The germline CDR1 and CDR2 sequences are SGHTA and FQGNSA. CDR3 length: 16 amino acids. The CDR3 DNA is TGTGCCAGCAGCTTTGTCGGGACAGGGGGCACAGATACGCAGTATTTT. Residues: CASSFVGTGGTDTQYF.

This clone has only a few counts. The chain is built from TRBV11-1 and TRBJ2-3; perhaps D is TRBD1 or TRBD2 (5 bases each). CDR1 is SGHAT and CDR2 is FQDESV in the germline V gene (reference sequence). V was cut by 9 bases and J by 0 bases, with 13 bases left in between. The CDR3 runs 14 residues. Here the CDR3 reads CASSTGPSTDTQYF. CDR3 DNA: TGTGCCAGTTCTACGGGACCTAGCACAGATACGCAGTATTTT.

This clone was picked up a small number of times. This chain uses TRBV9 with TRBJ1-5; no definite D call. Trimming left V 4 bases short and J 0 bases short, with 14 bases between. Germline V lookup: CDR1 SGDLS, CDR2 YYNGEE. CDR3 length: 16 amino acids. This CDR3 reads CASSPGGGNSNQPQHF. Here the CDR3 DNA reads TGTGCCAGCAGCCCAGGAGGAGGAAATAGCAATCAGCCCCAGCATTTT. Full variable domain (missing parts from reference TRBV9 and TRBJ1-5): DSGVTQTPKHLITATGQRVTLRCSPRSGDLSVYWYQQSLDQGLQFLIQYYNGEERAKGNILERFSAQQFPDLHSELNLSSLELGDSALYFCASSPGGGNSNQPQHFGDGTRLSIL.

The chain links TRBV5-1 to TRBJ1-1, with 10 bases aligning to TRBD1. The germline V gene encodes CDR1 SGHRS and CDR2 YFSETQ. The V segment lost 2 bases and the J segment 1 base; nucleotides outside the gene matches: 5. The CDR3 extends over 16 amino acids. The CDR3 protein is CASSFPGQGSNTEAFF. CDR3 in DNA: TGCGCCAGCAGCTTTCCGGGACAGGGGTCGAACACTGAAGCTTTCTTT. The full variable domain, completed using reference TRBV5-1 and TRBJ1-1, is KAGVTQTPRYLIKTRGQQVTLSCSPISGHRSVSWYQQTPGQGLQFLFEYFSETQRNKGNFPGRFSGRQFSNSRSEMNVSTLELGDSALYLCASSFPGQGSNTEAFFGQGTRLTVV.

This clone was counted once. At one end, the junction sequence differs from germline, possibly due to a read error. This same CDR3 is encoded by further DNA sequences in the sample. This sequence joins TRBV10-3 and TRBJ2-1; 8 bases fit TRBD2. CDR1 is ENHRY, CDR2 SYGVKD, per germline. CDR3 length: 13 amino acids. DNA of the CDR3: TGTGCCATCAATGAGCGGGGGAGTAGAGAGCAGTTCTTC. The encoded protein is CAINERGSREQFF.

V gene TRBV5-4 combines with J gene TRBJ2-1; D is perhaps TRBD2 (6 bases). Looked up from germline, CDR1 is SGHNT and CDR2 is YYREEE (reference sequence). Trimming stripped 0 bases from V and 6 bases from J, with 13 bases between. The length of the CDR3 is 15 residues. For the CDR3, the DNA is TGTGCCAGCAGCTTGGTCGGGAGAGGTAGCAATGAGCAGTTCTTC. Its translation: CASSLVGRGSNEQFF.

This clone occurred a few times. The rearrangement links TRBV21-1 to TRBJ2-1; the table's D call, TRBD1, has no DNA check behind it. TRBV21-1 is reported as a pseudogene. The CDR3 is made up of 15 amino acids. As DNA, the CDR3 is TGTGCCAGCCCAAGGGGCAGGGTCCCTCACAATGAGCAGTTCTTC. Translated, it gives CASPRGRVPHNEQFF.

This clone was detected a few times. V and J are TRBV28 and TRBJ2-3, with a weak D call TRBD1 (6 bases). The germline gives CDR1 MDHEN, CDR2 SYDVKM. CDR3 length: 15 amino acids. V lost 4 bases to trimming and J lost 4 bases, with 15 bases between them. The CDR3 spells CASSSSRGVADTQYF. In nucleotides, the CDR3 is TGTGCCAGCAGTTCCTCCAGGGGTGTGGCAGATACGCAGTATTTT.

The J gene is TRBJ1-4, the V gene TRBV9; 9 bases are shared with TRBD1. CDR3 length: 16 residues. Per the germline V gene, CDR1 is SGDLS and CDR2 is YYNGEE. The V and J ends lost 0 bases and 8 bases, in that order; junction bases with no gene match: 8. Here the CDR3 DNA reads TGTGCCAGCAGCGTAGGGGCCGGGACAGGGATCGAAAAACTGTTTTTT. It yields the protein CASSVGAGTGIEKLFF.

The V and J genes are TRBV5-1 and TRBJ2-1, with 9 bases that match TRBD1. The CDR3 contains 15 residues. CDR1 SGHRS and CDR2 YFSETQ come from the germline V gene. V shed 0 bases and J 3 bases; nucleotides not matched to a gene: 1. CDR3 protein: CASSLGDRDYNEQFF. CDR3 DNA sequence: TGCGCCAGCAGCTTGGGGGACAGGGACTACAATGAGCAGTTCTTC.

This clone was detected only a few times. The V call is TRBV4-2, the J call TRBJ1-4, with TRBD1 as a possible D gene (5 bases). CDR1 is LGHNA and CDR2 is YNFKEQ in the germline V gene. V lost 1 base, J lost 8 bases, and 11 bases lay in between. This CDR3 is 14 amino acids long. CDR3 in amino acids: CASSQGGAGEKLFF. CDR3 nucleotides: TGTGCCAGCAGCCAAGGTGGGGCAGGGGAAAAACTGTTTTTT.

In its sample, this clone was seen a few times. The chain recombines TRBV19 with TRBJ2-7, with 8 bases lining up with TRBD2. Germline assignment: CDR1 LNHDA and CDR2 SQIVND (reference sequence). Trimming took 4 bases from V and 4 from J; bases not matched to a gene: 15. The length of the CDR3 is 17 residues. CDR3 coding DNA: TGTGCCAGTAGTAGTATTCGTCCTAGCGGGTACCTTTACGAGCAGTACTTC. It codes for CASSSIRPSGYLYEQYF.

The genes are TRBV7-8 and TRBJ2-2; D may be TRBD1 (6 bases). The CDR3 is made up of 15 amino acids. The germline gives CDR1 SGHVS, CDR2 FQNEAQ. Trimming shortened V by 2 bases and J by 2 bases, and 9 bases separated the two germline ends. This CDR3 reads CASSLRRGNTGELFF. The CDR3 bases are TGTGCCAGCAGCTTACGCAGGGGCAACACCGGGGAGCTGTTTTTT.

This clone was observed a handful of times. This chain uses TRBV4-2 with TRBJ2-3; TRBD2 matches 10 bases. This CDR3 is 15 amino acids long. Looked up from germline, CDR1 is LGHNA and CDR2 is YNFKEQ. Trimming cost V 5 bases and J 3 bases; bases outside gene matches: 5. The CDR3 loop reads CASSAAGGPTDTQYF. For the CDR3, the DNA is TGTGCCAGCAGCGCAGCGGGGGGGCCTACAGATACGCAGTATTTT.

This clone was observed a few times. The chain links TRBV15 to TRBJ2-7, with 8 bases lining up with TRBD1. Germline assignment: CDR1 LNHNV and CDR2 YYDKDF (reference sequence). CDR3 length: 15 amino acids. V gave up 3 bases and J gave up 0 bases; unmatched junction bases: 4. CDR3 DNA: TGTGCCACCAGCAGTGGACAGGGTCTCTCCTACGAGCAGTACTTC. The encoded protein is CATSSGQGLSYEQYF.

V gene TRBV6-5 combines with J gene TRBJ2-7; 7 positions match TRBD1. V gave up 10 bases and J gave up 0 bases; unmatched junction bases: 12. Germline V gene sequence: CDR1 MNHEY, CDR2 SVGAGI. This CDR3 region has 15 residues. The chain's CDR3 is CATMPGTAGSYEQYF. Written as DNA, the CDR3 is TGTGCCACCATGCCTGGGACAGCAGGCTCCTACGAGCAGTACTTC.

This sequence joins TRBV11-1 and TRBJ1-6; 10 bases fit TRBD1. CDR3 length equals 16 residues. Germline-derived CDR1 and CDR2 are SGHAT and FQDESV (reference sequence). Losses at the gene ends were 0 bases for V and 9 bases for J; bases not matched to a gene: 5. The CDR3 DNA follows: TGTGCCAGCAGCTTAGCCCGGGACAGGGGAATTTCACCCCTCCACTTT. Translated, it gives CASSLARDRGISPLHF.